The present T cell receptor beta chain was sequenced within a study of control samples from healthy donors and cancer patients. The J segment lost 0 bases and the V segment lost 6 bases, leaving 4 bases of the junction unmatched. CDR1 and CDR2 (germline): SGHAT, FQNNGV. This CDR3 is 15 amino acids long. Libraries were prepared by immunoSEQ multiplex PCR; TCRdb keeps only in-frame clonotypes and omits some of them. The sample has around 100,000 clones, about 86% seen once. The sequencing sample was made of blood. The receptor was derived from a man aged 30 to 45 in good health. V usage is TRBV11-2 and J usage is TRBJ2-2, with 7 bases that match TRBD1. The CDR3 nucleotides read TGTGCCAGCAGTTTGCAGGGGGCGAACACCGGGGAGCTGTTTTTT. Protein: CASSLQGANTGELFF.